The sequence of this T cell receptor beta chain was determined in a study of blood T cell repertoires in COVID-19 (TCRdb year 2020). At the level of the whole study: Collaborator samples came from the United States, Italy and Spain and covered acute and convalescent phases of COVID-19. The prospective study material was composed of cDNA or gDNA derived from T cells, B-cell-depleted T cells, or PBMCs. The dataset comprised deeply sampled blood TCRbeta repertoires from subjects exposed to, actively infected with, or recovered from COVID-19. A freely available public database, intended as a resource for researchers studying the immune response to SARS-CoV-2, is where the repertoires were released. The samples were drawn from two sources: the first 160 participants of the ongoing ImmuneRACE study, and 1,000 to 1,500 subjects contributed by 6 global collaborators. Nearly every sample came with metadata listing a de-identified subject ID, COVID-19 status, age in years and sex. Where available, HLA class I and class II types were obtained from metadata supplied by the sample provider rather than from assay-based typing.

TCRbeta CDR3 regions were amplified from genomic DNA using the immunoSEQ Assay, a bias-controlled multiplex PCR. The paper's processing steps were these. Within the assay, amplification of reference gene primers was used to estimate how many nucleated cells each sample contained. To quantify the absolute abundance of each unique TCRbeta CDR3 rearrangement, sequence reads were collapsed and filtered. For each sample, productive Simpson clonality was calculated as the square root of Simpson's diversity index across productive rearrangements. TCRdb's version of the immuneACCESS table is confined to in-frame rearrangements and falls short of the full clone set. An unresolved V gene accounts for under half of the shortfall where checked; the remainder is of unknown origin. Clone size and the V and J calls come from that table; the DNA yielded D and trimming. The sample table lists more than 55,000 clones, around 67% of them with a count of one. Jointly, the top ten make up over 11% of the sample.

For this clone: Its antigen is currently not known. Base qualities are not at hand, and no much larger clone is one base apart.

Relative to germline, V is missing 2 bases and J is missing 7 bases, with 1 base of the junction outside any gene match. From cysteine to phenylalanine, the CDR3 is 13 amino acids long. Only the CDR3 DNA stays, 39 bases, in frame from base 1. The germline V gene encodes CDR1 MNHEY and CDR2 SVGAGI. Each collaborating institution followed its own protocols to collect whole blood in K2EDTA tubes. For TCRbeta analysis, collaborators shipped samples as frozen whole blood, isolated PBMCs, or DNA extracted from either of those sample types. The paper's findings and limits, for the study overall: How much clinical and demographic metadata was included differed by source and by participant, and the metadata was provided uncurated.

Rearrangement joined TRBV6-5 to TRBJ1-5, with 8 junctional bases fitting TRBD1. The TCR comes from a woman aged 70-85 years with acute or convalescent COVID-19. The sample comprised peripheral blood. Here is the DNA: TGTGCCAGCAGTTACACAGGGGGGCAGCCCCAGCATTTT. Translated, it reads CASSYTGGQPQHF.